This T cell receptor beta chain originates from a study of blood T cell repertoires in COVID-19. At the level of the study: Donors in the United States, Italy and Spain gave samples during acute or convalescent COVID-19. Sources were T cells, B-cell-depleted T cells, or PBMCs; the material itself was cDNA or gDNA.

Trimming removed 1 base at V and 4 bases at J, with 11 bases between. CDR1 and CDR2 from the germline V gene are LGHDT and YNNKEL (reference sequence). The CDR3 totals 15 residues. Produced via immunoSEQ multiplex PCR; TCRdb's table is partial and in-frame only. The repertoire includes about 260,000 clones, around nine tenths of them detected once, and about 9.4% sits in the top ten. Seattle patients were enrolled while actively infected and followed longitudinally. The sequence was collected from a woman aged 65 to 85 with COVID-19, enrolled during active disease. V usage is TRBV3-1 (or the pseudogene TRBV3-2) and J usage is TRBJ2-1, with D possibly matching TRBD1 (6 bases). Sequenced material: peripheral blood. The CDR3 reads CASSQAQGKYNEQFF. CDR3 nucleotides: TGTGCCAGCAGCCAAGCTCAGGGGAAATACAATGAGCAGTTCTTC.